This TCR beta chain was sequenced for a study of blood T cells in healthy people across ages. It was with a sample-barcoded 5' primer and a J-beta primer mix that a second PCR of roughly 6 to 12 cycles was run. TCRdb processed the 5' RACE reads anew with MiXCR; each CDR3 protein has one entry. The sample holds more than 900,000 distinct CDR3 sequences; 20% to 25% are singletons and the top ten take about 0.8%. Germline CDR1 LGHNA, CDR2 YSLEER. This CDR3 has 14 amino acids. Peripheral blood, about 10 milliliters per donor, was collected. Another study also made use of these data, one on T cells of mothers and their children. That source adds: Roughly six children and their three healthy Caucasian mothers were the donors.

V and J are TRBV4-3 and TRBJ2-5; weak D call: TRBD2 (5 bases). The DNA end lines up better with TRBJ2-7; the J call may be wrong. The sequence came from a girl aged 2-10 years in good health. Sequences were obtained from blood. CDR3 sequence: CASSQDLGEYEQYF. CDR3 DNA: TGCGCCAGCAGCCAAGATCTCGGGGAGTACGAGCAGTACTTC.